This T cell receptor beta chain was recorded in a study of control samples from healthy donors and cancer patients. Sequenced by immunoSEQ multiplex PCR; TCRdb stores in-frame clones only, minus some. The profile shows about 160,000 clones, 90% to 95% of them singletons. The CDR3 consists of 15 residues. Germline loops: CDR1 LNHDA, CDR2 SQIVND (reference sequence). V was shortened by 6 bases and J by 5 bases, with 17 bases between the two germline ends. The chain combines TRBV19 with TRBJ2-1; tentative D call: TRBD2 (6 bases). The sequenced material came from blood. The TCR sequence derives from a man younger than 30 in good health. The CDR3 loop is CASRVWDLRNNEQFF. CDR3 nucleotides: TGTGCCAGTAGGGTGTGGGACTTAAGAAACAATGAGCAGTTCTTC.